Listed here are 14 T cell receptor beta chains from one sample, sequenced in a study of beta chain features in type 1 diabetes. Study observations and caveats: People with Type 1 diabetes carried modestly yet significantly shorter TCRB CDR3s in all four CD4+ subsets.

The authors reverse transcribed all of the isolated RNA, so sequencing captured expressed TCRB transcripts. Clones were sequenced by immunoSEQ multiplex PCR, and TCRdb holds only the in-frame ones, with some missing. Here the sample spans about 660,000 clones, roughly an eighth being singletons. Their antigens are not known. Material: naive CD4+ T cells from blood. These receptors were obtained from a man between 18 and 35 years old with type 1 diabetes.

The rearrangement uses TRBV28 and TRBJ2-5; tentatively, D is TRBD2 (6 bases). Germline CDR1 is MDHEN and CDR2 is SYDVKM. There are 12 residues in the CDR3. The V end was cut by 6 bases, the J end by 4 bases, with 9 bases between. In DNA, the CDR3 is TGTGCCAGCAGACTTAGCGGAGAGACCCAGTACTTC. It encodes CASRLSGETQYF.

The rearrangement uses TRBV11-2 and TRBJ2-1; tentatively, D is TRBD1 (6 bases). With 5 bases removed from V and 0 bases from J, the gap between germline ends came to 11 bases. CDR1 and CDR2 from the germline V gene are SGHAT and FQNNGV. The CDR3 runs to 15 residues. The CDR3 nucleotides are TGTGCCAGCAGCCCGGACAGTGGCTCCTACAATGAGCAGTTCTTC. Its protein is CASSPDSGSYNEQFF.

This clone was counted between two and nine times. Mismatch with germline at one junction end may stem from a read error. The chain has TRBV15 and TRBJ2-1, with 8 bases matching TRBD1. Germline CDR1 LNHNV, CDR2 YYDKDF (reference sequence). This CDR3 contains 13 residues. The CDR3 DNA reads TGTGCCACCAGCCCGGACAGGGCCCTGGTTATGGTCTTC. Translation: CATSPDRALVMVF. Full variable domain (rest looked up from reference TRBV15 and TRBJ2-1): DAMVIQNPRYQVTQFGKPVTLSCSQTLNHNVMYWYQQKSSQAPKLLFHYYDKDFNNEADTPDNFQSRRPNTSFCFLDIRSPGLGDTAMYLCATSPDRALVMVFGPGTRLTVL.

V is TRBV14 and J is TRBJ1-4; D call uncertain. V gave up 1 base and J gave up 10 bases, with 7 bases separating them. CDR1 is SGHDN, CDR2 FVKESK, per germline. The CDR3 contains 12 residues. CDR3 residues: CASSQGGGKLFF. The CDR3 DNA reads TGTGCCAGCAGCCAAGGGGGTGGAAAACTGTTTTTT. Complete variable domain (other parts from reference TRBV14 and TRBJ1-4): EAGVTQFPSHSVIEKGQTVTLRCDPISGHDNLYWYRRVMGKEIKFLLHFVKESKQDESGMPNNRFLAERTGGTYSTLKVQPAELEDSGVYFCASSQGGGKLFFGSGTQLSVL.

This chain uses TRBV7-2 with TRBJ2-7, with TRBD2 identical over 7 bases. The V gene's germline CDR1 is SGHTA and CDR2 FQGNSA. Losses at the gene ends were 2 bases for V and 5 bases for J; bases not matched to a gene: 9. The CDR3 sequence is 15 residues long. The CDR3 nucleotides read TGTGCCAGCAGCTTAATCATTTGGGGGAGGGACGAGCAGTACTTC. Translated: CASSLIIWGRDEQYF.

V and J are TRBV6-5 and TRBJ2-7, with D possibly being TRBD1 (5 bases). The germline CDR1 and CDR2 sequences are MNHEY and SVGAGI. The CDR3 is 13 amino acids. V shed 2 bases and J shed 1 base, with 6 bases lying between them. The CDR3 region has the DNA TGTGCCAGCAGTTACCACAGGTCCTACGAGCAGTACTTC. Residues: CASSYHRSYEQYF.

The rearrangement links TRBV7-6 to TRBJ2-7; TRBD1 is a possible D gene (6 bases). The CDR3 spans 13 residues. Germline V gives CDR1 SGHVS, CDR2 FNYEAQ. Trimming pared 5 bases from V and 3 bases from J, leaving 11 bases between. The CDR3 sequence: CASSTRDNYEQYF. The DNA of the CDR3 is TGTGCCAGCAGCACCAGGGACAACTACGAGCAGTACTTC.

There are a few counts of this clone. The V call is TRBV4-3, the J call TRBJ2-1; 10 nucleotides line up with TRBD1. The CDR3 contains 17 residues. Germline trimming cut 0 bases from V and 4 bases from J; bases unmatched to any gene: 6. CDR1 is LGHNA, CDR2 YSLEER, per germline. CDR3 bases: TGCGCCAGCAGCCAAGAATACAAGGACAGGGGGTACAATGAGCAGTTCTTC. It encodes CASSQEYKDRGYNEQFF.

The sample holds a few counts of this clone. The rearrangement joins TRBV11-2 to TRBJ2-1; D is ambiguous. The CDR3 runs 16 residues. V lost 2 bases and J 2 bases, leaving 13 bases between the germline ends. Germline V lookup: CDR1 SGHAT, CDR2 FQNNGV. The CDR3 DNA reads as TGTGCCAGCAGCTTAAGATCGCCCGAGCCCTACAATGAGCAGTTCTTC. Translated: CASSLRSPEPYNEQFF.

The J gene is TRBJ1-2, the V gene TRBV5-6; weak D call: TRBD1 (6 bases). Germline lookup yields CDR1 SGHDT and CDR2 YYEEEE. This CDR3 region has 12 residues. Trimming took off 5 bases at V and 8 bases at J, with 13 bases between the two ends. The CDR3: CASRLPGHGYTF. DNA of the CDR3: TGTGCCAGCAGGTTGCCGGGACACGGCTACACCTTC.

This clone was found a few times. The V gene is TRBV7-2, the J gene TRBJ2-2; perhaps D is TRBD1 or TRBD2 (5 bases each). V was clipped by 5 bases and J by 6 bases, with 13 bases between them. The CDR3 covers 14 residues. Germline CDR1 SGHTA, CDR2 FQGNSA. For the CDR3, the DNA is TGTGCCAGCAGCCAAGTGGGGGTCGCCGGGGAGCTGTTTTTT. As protein: CASSQVGVAGELFF.

The chain is built from TRBV10-3 and TRBJ1-1; 7 positions agree with TRBD1. The CDR3 sequence is 15 residues long. The V and J ends lost 4 bases and 2 bases, in that order; junction bases with no gene match: 7. Germline V gene sequence: CDR1 ENHRY, CDR2 SYGVKD. The CDR3 coding sequence is TGTGCCATCAGTGGGGGAACAGGGGATAACACTGAAGCTTTCTTT. It codes for CAISGGTGDNTEAFF.

The V call is TRBV5-1, the J call TRBJ2-3, with TRBD1 matching over 7 bases. CDR1 SGHRS and CDR2 YFSETQ come from the germline V gene. CDR3 length: 14 residues. J was trimmed by 4 bases and V by 4 bases; bases with no gene match: 6. The CDR3 nucleotides read TGCGCCAGCAGCCAGGGACAGAACGCAGATACGCAGTATTTT. Protein sequence: CASSQGQNADTQYF. Full variable domain (remainder filled in from reference TRBV5-1 and TRBJ2-3): KAGVTQTPRYLIKTRGQQVTLSCSPISGHRSVSWYQQTPGQGLQFLFEYFSETQRNKGNFPGRFSGRQFSNSRSEMNVSTLELGDSALYLCASSQGQNADTQYFGPGTRLTVL.

The rearrangement uses TRBV30 and TRBJ1-6; the D is unclear. This CDR3 is built from 12 residues. Germline values: CDR1 GTSNPN, CDR2 SVGIG (reference sequence). V was clipped by 0 bases and J by 12 bases, with 9 bases between them. CDR3 region: CAWSVGKGPLHF. The DNA for the CDR3 is TGTGCCTGGAGTGTAGGGAAGGGACCCCTCCACTTT.